The sequence of this T cell receptor beta chain was determined in a study of T cell repertoires in cytomegalovirus infection. Background on the study: Use of recently identified HLA-C-restricted and well-studied HLA-B-restricted CMV epitopes was part of the study. Signatures in public TCR beta sequences pointed to both CMV infection and matching HLA type. Findings and limits, study-wide: Using cumulative public TCR beta family frequency, the authors identified those who carried CMV together with the relevant HLA. Clonotypes of TCR beta that were HLA-C-restricted and CMV-specific dominated the ex vivo response.

TCRdb used MiXCR to reprocess the reads, holding one entry per CDR3 protein. The profile shows about 110,000 distinct CDR3 sequences, about 30% of them singletons. This clonotype was observed a handful of times. Its antigen is as yet unknown. CDR3 length equals 16 residues. With 4 bases clipped from V and 9 bases from J, the junction kept 6 bases outside the gene matches. The germline V gene has CDR1 SGHVS and CDR2 FNYEAQ. Sequences were derived from CD8+ T cells from cultured PBMCs, sampled from culture after CMV antigen stimulation. The V gene is TRBV7-6, the J gene TRBJ2-1; 16 bases fit TRBD2. This receptor was identified in a human donor in good health (CMV status not recorded). Some clones in this sample may be carry-over from other donors' samples. DNA for the CDR3: TGTGCCAGCAGCTACGGGACTAGCGGGGGGGCAGGTGAGCAGTTCTTC. This encodes CASSYGTSGGAGEQFF.